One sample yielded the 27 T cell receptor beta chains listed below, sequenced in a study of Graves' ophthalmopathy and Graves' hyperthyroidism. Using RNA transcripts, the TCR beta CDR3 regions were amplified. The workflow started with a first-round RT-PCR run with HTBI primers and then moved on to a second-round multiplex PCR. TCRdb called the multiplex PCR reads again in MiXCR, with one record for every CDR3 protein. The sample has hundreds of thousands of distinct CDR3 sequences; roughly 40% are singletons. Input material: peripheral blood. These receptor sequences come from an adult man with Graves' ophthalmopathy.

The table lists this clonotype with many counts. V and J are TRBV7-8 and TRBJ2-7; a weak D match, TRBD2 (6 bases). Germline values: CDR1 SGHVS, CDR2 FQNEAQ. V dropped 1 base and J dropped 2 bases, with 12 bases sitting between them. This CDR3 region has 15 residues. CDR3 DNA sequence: TGTGCCAGCAGCTTAGAGGCGGGACGGCCCTACGAGCAGTACTTC. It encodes CASSLEAGRPYEQYF.

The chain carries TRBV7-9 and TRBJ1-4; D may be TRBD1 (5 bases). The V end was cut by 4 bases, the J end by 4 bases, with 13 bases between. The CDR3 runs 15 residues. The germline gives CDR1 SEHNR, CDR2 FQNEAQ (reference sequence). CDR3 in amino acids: CASSYWGGSNEKLFF. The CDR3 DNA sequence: TGTGCCAGCAGCTATTGGGGGGGAAGTAATGAAAAACTGTTTTTT.

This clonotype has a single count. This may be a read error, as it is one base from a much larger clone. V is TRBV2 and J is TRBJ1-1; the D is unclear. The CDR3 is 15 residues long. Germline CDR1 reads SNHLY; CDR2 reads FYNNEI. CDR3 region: CAGSGSSGRNTEAFF. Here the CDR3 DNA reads TGTGCCGGCAGTGGAAGTTCGGGCCGAAACACTGAAGCTTTCTTT.

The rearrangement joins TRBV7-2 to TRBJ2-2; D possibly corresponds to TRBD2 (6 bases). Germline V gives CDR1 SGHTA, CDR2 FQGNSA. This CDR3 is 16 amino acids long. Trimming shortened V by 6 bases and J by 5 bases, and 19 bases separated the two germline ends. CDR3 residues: CASSLSSTAGTGELFF. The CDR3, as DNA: TGTGCCAGCAGTTTATCGTCTACCGCGGGGACCGGGGAGCTGTTTTTT.

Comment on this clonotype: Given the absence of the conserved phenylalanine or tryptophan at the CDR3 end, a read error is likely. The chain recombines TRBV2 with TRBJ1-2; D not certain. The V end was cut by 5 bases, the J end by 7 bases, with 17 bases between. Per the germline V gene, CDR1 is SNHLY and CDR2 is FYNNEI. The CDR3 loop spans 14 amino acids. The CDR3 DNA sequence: TGTGCCAGCAGTTCTGAAGCCAGCCTCAGTGGCTACACCCTC. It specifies CASSSEASLSGYTL.

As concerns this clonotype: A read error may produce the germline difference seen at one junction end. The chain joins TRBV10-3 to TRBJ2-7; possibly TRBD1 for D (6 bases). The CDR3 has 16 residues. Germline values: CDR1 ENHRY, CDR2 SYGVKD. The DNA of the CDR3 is TGTGCCAGCAGTGACCCCCGCGAAGGGGGATCGGGCGAGCAGTACTTC. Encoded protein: CASSDPREGGSGEQYF.

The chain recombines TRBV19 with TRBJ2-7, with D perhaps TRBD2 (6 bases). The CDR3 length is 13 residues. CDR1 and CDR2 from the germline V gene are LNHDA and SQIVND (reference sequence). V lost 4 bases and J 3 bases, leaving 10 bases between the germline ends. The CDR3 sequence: CASSRGEFYEQYF. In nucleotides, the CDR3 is TGTGCCAGTAGTAGGGGGGAGTTCTACGAGCAGTACTTC.

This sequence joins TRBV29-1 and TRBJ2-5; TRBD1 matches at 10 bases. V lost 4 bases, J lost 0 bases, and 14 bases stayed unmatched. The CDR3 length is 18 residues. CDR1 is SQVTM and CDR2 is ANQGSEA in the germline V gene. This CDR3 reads CSVGLTGGAGTYQETQYF. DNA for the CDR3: TGCAGCGTTGGTTTGACAGGGGGCGCAGGCACGTACCAAGAGACCCAGTACTTC.

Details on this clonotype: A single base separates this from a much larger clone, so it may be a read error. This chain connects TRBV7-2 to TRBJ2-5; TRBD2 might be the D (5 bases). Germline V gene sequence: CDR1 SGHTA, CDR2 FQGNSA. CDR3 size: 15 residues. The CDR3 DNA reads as TGTGCCAGCAGCTTTCGGCTCGTCCCCGGGGAGACCCAGTGCTTC. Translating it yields CASSFRLVPGETQCF. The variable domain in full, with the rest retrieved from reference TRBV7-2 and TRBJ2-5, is GAGVSQSPSNKVTEKGKDVELRCDPISGHTALYWYRQSLGQGLEFLIYFQGNSAPDKSGLPSDRFSAERTGGSVSTLTIQRTQQEDSAVYLCASSFRLVPGETQCFGPGTRLLVL.

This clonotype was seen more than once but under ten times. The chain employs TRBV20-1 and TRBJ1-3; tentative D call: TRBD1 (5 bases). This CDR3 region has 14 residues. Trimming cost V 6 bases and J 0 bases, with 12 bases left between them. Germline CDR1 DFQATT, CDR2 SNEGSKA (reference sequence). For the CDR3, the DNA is TGCAGTGCCATTGACAGCCGCTCTGGAAACACCATATATTTT. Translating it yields CSAIDSRSGNTIYF.

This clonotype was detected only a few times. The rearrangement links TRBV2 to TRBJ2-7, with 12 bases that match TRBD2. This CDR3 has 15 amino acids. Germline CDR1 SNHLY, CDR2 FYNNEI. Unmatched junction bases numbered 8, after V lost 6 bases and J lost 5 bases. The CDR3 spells CASSLPGLAGHEQYF. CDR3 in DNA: TGTGCCAGCAGCCTTCCGGGACTAGCGGGCCACGAGCAGTACTTC. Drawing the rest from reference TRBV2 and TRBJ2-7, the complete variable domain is EPEVTQTPSHQVTQMGQEVILRCVPISNHLYFYWYRQILGQKVEFLVSFYNNEISEKSEIFDDQFSVERPDGSNFTLKIRSTKLEDSAMYFCASSLPGLAGHEQYFGPGTRLTVT.

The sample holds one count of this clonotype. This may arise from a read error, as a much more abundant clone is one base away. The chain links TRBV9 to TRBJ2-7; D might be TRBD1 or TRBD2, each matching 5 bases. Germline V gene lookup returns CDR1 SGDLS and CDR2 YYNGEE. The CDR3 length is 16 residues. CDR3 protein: CASSTSTGRRPYERYF. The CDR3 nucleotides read TGTGCCAGCAGCACCAGCACGGGACGGAGGCCCTACGAGCGGTACTTC.

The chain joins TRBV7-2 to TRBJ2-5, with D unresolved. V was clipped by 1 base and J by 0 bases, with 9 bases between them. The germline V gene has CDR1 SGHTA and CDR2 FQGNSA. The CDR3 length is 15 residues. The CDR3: CASSLVVANQETQYF. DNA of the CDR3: TGTGCCAGCAGCTTAGTGGTAGCAAACCAAGAGACCCAGTACTTC.

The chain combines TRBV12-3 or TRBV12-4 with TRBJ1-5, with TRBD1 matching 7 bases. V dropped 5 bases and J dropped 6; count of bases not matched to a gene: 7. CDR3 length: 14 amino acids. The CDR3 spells CASSRGTAIQPQHF. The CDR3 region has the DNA TGTGCCAGCAGTCGAGGGACAGCTATTCAGCCCCAGCATTTT.

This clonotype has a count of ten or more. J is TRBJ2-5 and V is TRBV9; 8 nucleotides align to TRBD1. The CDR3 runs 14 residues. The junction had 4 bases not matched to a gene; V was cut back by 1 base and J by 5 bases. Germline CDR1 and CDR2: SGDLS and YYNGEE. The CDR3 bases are TGTGCCAGCAGCGTACAGGGGGCGAGGGAGACCCAGTACTTC. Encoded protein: CASSVQGARETQYF.

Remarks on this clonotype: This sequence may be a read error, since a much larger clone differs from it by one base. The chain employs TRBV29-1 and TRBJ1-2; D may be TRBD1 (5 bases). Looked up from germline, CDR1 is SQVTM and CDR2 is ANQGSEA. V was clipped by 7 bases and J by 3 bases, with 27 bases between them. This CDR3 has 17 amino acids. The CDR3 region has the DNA TGCAGCGCCACCCTCTTGGTAGGAATAGGACAAGACTATGGCTACACCTTC. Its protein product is CSATLLVGIGQDYGYTF.

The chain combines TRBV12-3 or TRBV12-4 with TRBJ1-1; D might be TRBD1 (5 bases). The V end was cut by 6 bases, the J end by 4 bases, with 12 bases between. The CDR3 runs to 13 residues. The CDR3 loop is CASSQGVGTEAFF. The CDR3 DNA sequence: TGTGCCAGCAGCCAAGGGGTCGGCACTGAAGCTTTCTTT.

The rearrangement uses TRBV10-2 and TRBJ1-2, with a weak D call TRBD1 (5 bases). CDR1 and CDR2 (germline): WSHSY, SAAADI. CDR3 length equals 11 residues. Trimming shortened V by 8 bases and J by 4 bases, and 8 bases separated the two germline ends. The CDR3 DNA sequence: TGCGCCAGCCAGGGTGGCTATGGCTACACCTTC. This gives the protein CASQGGYGYTF.

The CDR3 sequence is CASIPRVLGGYTF. DNA for the CDR3: TGTGCCAGCATCCCCCGAGTTTTGGGTGGCTACACCTTC. V and J are TRBV25-1 and TRBJ1-2; D is undetermined. Trimming left V 7 bases short and J 7 bases short, with 16 bases between. Germline V gene lookup returns CDR1 MGHDK and CDR2 SYGVNS. CDR3 length equals 13 residues.

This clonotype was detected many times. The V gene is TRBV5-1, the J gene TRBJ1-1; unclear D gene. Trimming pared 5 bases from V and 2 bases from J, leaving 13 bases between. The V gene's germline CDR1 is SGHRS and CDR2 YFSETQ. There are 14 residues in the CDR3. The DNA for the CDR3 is TGCGCCAGCAGTTACTCCACTCAAAACACTGAAGCTTTCTTT. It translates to CASSYSTQNTEAFF. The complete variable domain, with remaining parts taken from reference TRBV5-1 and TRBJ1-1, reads KAGVTQTPRYLIKTRGQQVTLSCSPISGHRSVSWYQQTPGQGLQFLFEYFSETQRNKGNFPGRFSGRQFSNSRSEMNVSTLELGDSALYLCASSYSTQNTEAFFGQGTRLTVV.

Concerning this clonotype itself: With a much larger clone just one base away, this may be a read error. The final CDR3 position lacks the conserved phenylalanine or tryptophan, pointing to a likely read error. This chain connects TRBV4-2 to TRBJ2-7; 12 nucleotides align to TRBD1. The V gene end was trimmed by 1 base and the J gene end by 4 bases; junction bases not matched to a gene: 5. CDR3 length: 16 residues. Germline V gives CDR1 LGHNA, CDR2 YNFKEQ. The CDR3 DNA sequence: TGTGCCAGCAGCCAAGCCGGGACAGGGGGCTTTTACGAGCAGTACCTC. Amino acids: CASSQAGTGGFYEQYL.

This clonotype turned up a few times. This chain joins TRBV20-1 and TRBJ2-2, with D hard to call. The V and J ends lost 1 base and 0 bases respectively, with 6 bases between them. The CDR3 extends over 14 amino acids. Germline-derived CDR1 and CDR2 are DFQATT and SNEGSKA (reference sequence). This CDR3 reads CSARGGSNTGELFF. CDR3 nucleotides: TGCAGTGCTAGAGGGGGTTCGAACACCGGGGAGCTGTTTTTT.

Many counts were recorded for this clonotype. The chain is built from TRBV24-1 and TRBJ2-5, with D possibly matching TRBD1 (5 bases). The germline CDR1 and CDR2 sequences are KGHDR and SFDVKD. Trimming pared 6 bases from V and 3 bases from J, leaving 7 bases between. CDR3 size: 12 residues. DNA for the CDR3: TGTGCCACCAGTAGGGGCGAAGAGACCCAGTACTTC. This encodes CATSRGEETQYF.

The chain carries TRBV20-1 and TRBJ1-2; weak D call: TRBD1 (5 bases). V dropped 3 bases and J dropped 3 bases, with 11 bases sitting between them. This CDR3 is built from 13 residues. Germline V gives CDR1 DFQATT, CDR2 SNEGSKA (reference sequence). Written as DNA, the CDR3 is TGCAGTGCTAGCACAGGAATAGACTATGGCTACACCTTC. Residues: CSASTGIDYGYTF.

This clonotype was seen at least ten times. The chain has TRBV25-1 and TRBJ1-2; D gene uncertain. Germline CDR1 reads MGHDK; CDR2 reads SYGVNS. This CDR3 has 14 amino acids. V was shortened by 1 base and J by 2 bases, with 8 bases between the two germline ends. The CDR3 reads CASSEFGSNYGYTF. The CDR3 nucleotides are TGTGCCAGCAGTGAATTTGGCAGCAACTATGGCTACACCTTC.

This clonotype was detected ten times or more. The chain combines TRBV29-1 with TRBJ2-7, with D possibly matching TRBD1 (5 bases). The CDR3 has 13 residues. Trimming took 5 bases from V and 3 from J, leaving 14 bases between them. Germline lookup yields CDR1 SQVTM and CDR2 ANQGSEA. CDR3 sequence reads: CSVFPRQSYEQYF. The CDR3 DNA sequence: TGCAGCGTTTTTCCCAGACAGAGCTACGAGCAGTACTTC.

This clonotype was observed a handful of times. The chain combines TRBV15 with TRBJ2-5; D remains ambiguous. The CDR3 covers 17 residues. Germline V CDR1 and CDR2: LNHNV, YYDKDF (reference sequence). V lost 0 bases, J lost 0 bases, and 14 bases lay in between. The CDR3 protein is CATSRDLQVRYQETQYF. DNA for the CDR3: TGTGCCACCAGCAGAGATTTGCAGGTTCGGTACCAAGAGACCCAGTACTTC.